This entry is about one TCR beta chain. Its antigen is unknown. Profiled with immunoSEQ multiplex PCR; TCRdb holds only in-frame clones, not every one. The table shows over 75,000 clones, with around 87% occurring only once. The CDR3 contains 18 residues. V dropped 6 bases and J dropped 2; count of bases not matched to a gene: 14. From germline, CDR1 is SEHNR and CDR2 FQNEAQ (reference sequence). The data were taken from a study of T cell responses to AZD1222 COVID-19 vaccine. Study findings and constraints: Females made up more of the donors, who were largely white British, and clonal diversity may have come out too low. Seropositive status at baseline applied to only a handful of AZD1222 recipients. Reportedly, nearly half the spike-specific TCRs target unmutated variant regions.

V is TRBV7-9 and J is TRBJ1-2, with 11 bases aligning to TRBD1. The receptor was isolated from an adult who received the AZD1222 COVID-19 vaccine. Sequencing was performed on peripheral blood, taken 28 days after the second AZD1222 dose. The CDR3 bases are TGTGCCAGCAGTTTCCGGGACAGGGGGGACCGGGGGAACTATGGCTACACCTTC. Translating it yields CASSFRDRGDRGNYGYTF.